The rows below give T cell receptor beta chains drawn from one sample of a study of OX40 agonist ivuxolimab in advanced cancers. Measured with immunoSEQ multiplex PCR; TCRdb has only the in-frame clones, and not every one. This table holds fewer than 95,000 clones, 84% found once. Sequencing was performed on CD4+ or CD8+ T cells sorted from blood, taken in a trial of the OX40 agonist ivuxolimab. The receptors originated from an adult with an advanced solid tumor such as melanoma, head and neck, liver or kidney cancer. The CDR3 runs from the conserved cysteine through the conserved F or W. Each record gives: CDR3 DNA, CDR3 protein, V gene, clone size, J gene, CDR3 length, D gene. The D gene is left open where the match is weak. Size is stated for part of the rows, as once, few or many counts, or as a class when the clone is expanded.

cdr3_nt: TGTGCCAGCATTGCAGATACGCAGTATTTT
cdr3_aa: CASIADTQYF
v_call: TRBV28
clone_size: NA
j_call: TRBJ2-3
cdr3_length: 10
d_call: NA

cdr3_nt: TGTGCCAGCAGTGAAGGTGTCACCTACTCCTACGAGCAGTACTTC
cdr3_aa: CASSEGVTYSYEQYF
v_call: TRBV2
clone_size: NA
j_call: TRBJ2-7
cdr3_length: 15
d_call: NA

cdr3_nt: TGTGCCAGCAGCGTAAGTCTTACTAGCGGGCTCACAGATACGCAGTATTTT
cdr3_aa: CASSVSLTSGLTDTQYF
v_call: TRBV9
clone_size: NA
j_call: TRBJ2-3
cdr3_length: 17
d_call: TRBD2

cdr3_nt: TGCAGTGCTAGACAGTACTACGAGCAGTACTTC
cdr3_aa: CSARQYYEQYF
v_call: TRBV20-1
clone_size: once
j_call: TRBJ2-7
cdr3_length: 11
d_call: NA

cdr3_nt: TGTGCCAGCAGCTTTGCAGGGTCAAATTCACCCCTCCACTTT
cdr3_aa: CASSFAGSNSPLHF
v_call: TRBV5-4
clone_size: NA
j_call: TRBJ1-6
cdr3_length: 14
d_call: NA

cdr3_nt: TGTGCCAGCAGCGTAGTTGCGGGGAGCACAGATACGCAGTATTTT
cdr3_aa: CASSVVAGSTDTQYF
v_call: TRBV9
clone_size: NA
j_call: TRBJ2-3
cdr3_length: 15
d_call: NA

cdr3_nt: TGTGCCAGCAGGGGACAAATGAACACTGAAGCTTTCTTT
cdr3_aa: CASRGQMNTEAFF
v_call: TRBV6-4
clone_size: NA
j_call: TRBJ1-1
cdr3_length: 13
d_call: NA

cdr3_nt: TGCGCCAGCAGCTTTAGCGGGGGCCAAGAGACCCAGTACTTC
cdr3_aa: CASSFSGGQETQYF
v_call: TRBV5-1
clone_size: NA
j_call: TRBJ2-5
cdr3_length: 14
d_call: TRBD2

cdr3_nt: TGTGCCAGCAGCTCTCCGGGACAGGGCAGCTATGGCTACACCTTC
cdr3_aa: CASSSPGQGSYGYTF
v_call: TRBV5-6
clone_size: NA
j_call: TRBJ1-2
cdr3_length: 15
d_call: TRBD1

cdr3_nt: TGCGCCAGCAGCCAAGTGGCGTTAGCAAACACTGAAGCTTTCTTT
cdr3_aa: CASSQVALANTEAFF
v_call: TRBV4-1
clone_size: NA
j_call: TRBJ1-1
cdr3_length: 15
d_call: NA

cdr3_nt: TGTGCCAGCACCCCCCCAGGGGGGGGTAACTATGGCTACACCTTC
cdr3_aa: CASTPPGGGNYGYTF
v_call: TRBV28
clone_size: NA
j_call: TRBJ1-2
cdr3_length: 15
d_call: TRBD1

cdr3_nt: TGTGCCTGGAGTGTCTATGGGACAGGAGGGTACTCTGGGGCCAACGTCCTGACTTTC
cdr3_aa: CAWSVYGTGGYSGANVLTF
v_call: TRBV30
clone_size: NA
j_call: TRBJ2-6
cdr3_length: 19
d_call: TRBD1

cdr3_nt: TGTGCCAGCAGCGTAGACCTTCCAGGACTGGCCCACGAGCAGTACTTC
cdr3_aa: CASSVDLPGLAHEQYF
v_call: TRBV9
clone_size: NA
j_call: TRBJ2-7
cdr3_length: 16
d_call: NA

cdr3_nt: TGCGCCAGCAGCCAAGGGGGAGAGTCGGAGACCCAGTACTTC
cdr3_aa: CASSQGGESETQYF
v_call: TRBV4-3
clone_size: NA
j_call: TRBJ2-5
cdr3_length: 14
d_call: NA

cdr3_nt: TGTGCCAGCAGCGTAGTGGCCAGCACTGAAGCTTTCTTT
cdr3_aa: CASSVVASTEAFF
v_call: TRBV9
clone_size: NA
j_call: TRBJ1-1
cdr3_length: 13
d_call: NA

cdr3_nt: TGTGCCAGCAGCTTATTCCCGAGCACCGGGGAGCTGTTTTTT
cdr3_aa: CASSLFPSTGELFF
v_call: TRBV5-5
clone_size: NA
j_call: TRBJ2-2
cdr3_length: 14
d_call: NA

cdr3_nt: TGTGCCAGCAGCTTGGATTTCGTGCGGAGGACTGAAGCTTTCTTT
cdr3_aa: CASSLDFVRRTEAFF
v_call: TRBV5-4
clone_size: few
j_call: TRBJ1-1
cdr3_length: 15
d_call: NA

cdr3_nt: TGTGCCAGCAGCAAAGATAGGAGAGCGGCCCACGAGACCCAGTACTTC
cdr3_aa: CASSKDRRAAHETQYF
v_call: TRBV21-1
clone_size: once
j_call: TRBJ2-5
cdr3_length: 16
d_call: NA

cdr3_nt: TGTGCCAGCAGTCCATGGTCCCTGGGACGGGGCACTGAAGCTTTCTTT
cdr3_aa: CASSPWSLGRGTEAFF
v_call: TRBV27
clone_size: once
j_call: TRBJ1-1
cdr3_length: 16
d_call: NA

cdr3_nt: TGCGCCAGCAGCCAAGACAGGCGGCCCGAGGGGACTAATGAAAAACTGTTTTTT
cdr3_aa: CASSQDRRPEGTNEKLFF
v_call: TRBV4-1
clone_size: NA
j_call: TRBJ1-4
cdr3_length: 18
d_call: NA

cdr3_nt: TGTGCCAGTAGTCCTCAGGGGCGCTATGGCTACACCTTC
cdr3_aa: CASSPQGRYGYTF
v_call: TRBV19
clone_size: NA
j_call: TRBJ1-2
cdr3_length: 13
d_call: NA

cdr3_nt: TGTGCCAGCAGCTTGGAGGCTAGCGGGAGCTACGAGCAGTACTTC
cdr3_aa: CASSLEASGSYEQYF
v_call: TRBV5-8
clone_size: NA
j_call: TRBJ2-7
cdr3_length: 15
d_call: TRBD2

cdr3_nt: TGTGCCAGCAGCCGACAGGGGTTGGGAGGAAACACCATATATTTT
cdr3_aa: CASSRQGLGGNTIYF
v_call: TRBV7-6
clone_size: NA
j_call: TRBJ1-3
cdr3_length: 15
d_call: TRBD1

cdr3_nt: TGTGCCAGCGCCTTACTGTACAATGAGCAGTTCTTC
cdr3_aa: CASALLYNEQFF
v_call: TRBV28
clone_size: once
j_call: TRBJ2-1
cdr3_length: 12
d_call: NA

cdr3_nt: TGTGCCAGCAGCGCTCGGGCACAGCCCTATGGCTACACCTTC
cdr3_aa: CASSARAQPYGYTF
v_call: TRBV14
clone_size: few
j_call: TRBJ1-2
cdr3_length: 14
d_call: NA

cdr3_nt: TGTGCCAGCAGTCAACCAGGAATGAACACTGAAGCTTTCTTT
cdr3_aa: CASSQPGMNTEAFF
v_call: TRBV14
clone_size: once
j_call: TRBJ1-1
cdr3_length: 14
d_call: NA

cdr3_nt: TGTGCCAGCAGCCGGCCGGACAGGGGCTCTGGCTACACCTTC
cdr3_aa: CASSRPDRGSGYTF
v_call: TRBV5-6
clone_size: NA
j_call: TRBJ1-2
cdr3_length: 14
d_call: TRBD1

cdr3_nt: TGTGCCAGCTCACCACGAGGACAGGGGGCCTACGAGCAGTACTTC
cdr3_aa: CASSPRGQGAYEQYF
v_call: TRBV18
clone_size: NA
j_call: TRBJ2-7
cdr3_length: 15
d_call: TRBD1

cdr3_nt: TGTGCCAGCAGCTCCATTATGGGCCGAAACTCTGGAAACACCATATATTTT
cdr3_aa: CASSSIMGRNSGNTIYF
v_call: TRBV11-2
clone_size: NA
j_call: TRBJ1-3
cdr3_length: 17
d_call: NA

cdr3_nt: TGTGCCAGCAGCCCCCTAACAGGGGGAGATCAGCCCCAGCATTTT
cdr3_aa: CASSPLTGGDQPQHF
v_call: TRBV5-5
clone_size: NA
j_call: TRBJ1-5
cdr3_length: 15
d_call: TRBD1

cdr3_nt: TGTGCCAGCAGCCGGGTGGGGGCTAACTATGGCTACACCTTC
cdr3_aa: CASSRVGANYGYTF
v_call: TRBV5-5
clone_size: NA
j_call: TRBJ1-2
cdr3_length: 14
d_call: NA

cdr3_nt: TGTGCCAGTACGGACCTCAGAAATGACAATCAGCCCCAGCATTTT
cdr3_aa: CASTDLRNDNQPQHF
v_call: TRBV19
clone_size: NA
j_call: TRBJ1-5
cdr3_length: 15
d_call: NA

cdr3_nt: TGTGCCAGCATCTCCACGACAGGACTAAACTATGGCTACACCTTC
cdr3_aa: CASISTTGLNYGYTF
v_call: TRBV11-2
clone_size: NA
j_call: TRBJ1-2
cdr3_length: 15
d_call: NA

cdr3_nt: TGTGCCAGTAGTGTTGGGACATCTAACTATGGCTACACCTTC
cdr3_aa: CASSVGTSNYGYTF
v_call: TRBV19
clone_size: NA
j_call: TRBJ1-2
cdr3_length: 14
d_call: NA

cdr3_nt: TGTGCCAGTAGTATCTCGCGTCAAGGGACCGGGGAGCTGTTTTTT
cdr3_aa: CASSISRQGTGELFF
v_call: TRBV19
clone_size: NA
j_call: TRBJ2-2
cdr3_length: 15
d_call: NA

cdr3_nt: TGTGCCTGGAGTCCTGGTGGGTCGCGCAATCAGCCCCAGCATTTT
cdr3_aa: CAWSPGGSRNQPQHF
v_call: TRBV30
clone_size: NA
j_call: TRBJ1-5
cdr3_length: 15
d_call: NA

cdr3_nt: TGTGCCAGCAGCCAAGGTCAGGGTAATGAAAAACTGTTTTTT
cdr3_aa: CASSQGQGNEKLFF
v_call: TRBV4-2
clone_size: NA
j_call: TRBJ1-4
cdr3_length: 14
d_call: NA

cdr3_nt: TGCAGCGTTGGACAGGGACTCACTGAAGCTTTCTTT
cdr3_aa: CSVGQGLTEAFF
v_call: TRBV29-1
clone_size: once
j_call: TRBJ1-1
cdr3_length: 12
d_call: TRBD1

cdr3_nt: TGTGCCAGCACAAACCGGGGACGGAATACTGAAGCTTTCTTT
cdr3_aa: CASTNRGRNTEAFF
v_call: TRBV2
clone_size: once
j_call: TRBJ1-1
cdr3_length: 14
d_call: NA

cdr3_nt: TGTGCCAGCAGTTCCGGTGGGCTTCAAACCTACGAGCAGTACTTC
cdr3_aa: CASSSGGLQTYEQYF
v_call: TRBV28
clone_size: NA
j_call: TRBJ2-7
cdr3_length: 15
d_call: NA

cdr3_nt: TGTGCCAGCAGCTTAGCGCTAACTAGCGGGAGGGTCGAGCAGTACTTC
cdr3_aa: CASSLALTSGRVEQYF
v_call: TRBV7-2
clone_size: NA
j_call: TRBJ2-7
cdr3_length: 16
d_call: TRBD2

cdr3_nt: TGTGCCAGCAGCCCAACCACGGGCCCAGTTTTCTATGGCTACACCTTC
cdr3_aa: CASSPTTGPVFYGYTF
v_call: TRBV28
clone_size: NA
j_call: TRBJ1-2
cdr3_length: 16
d_call: NA

cdr3_nt: TGTGCCAGTGGTAAGGGGAAAAATGAAAAACTGTTTTTT
cdr3_aa: CASGKGKNEKLFF
v_call: TRBV19
clone_size: NA
j_call: TRBJ1-4
cdr3_length: 13
d_call: NA

cdr3_nt: TGTGCCAGCAACTTTCGCGTCTTAAGTCCGACTGAAGCTTTCTTT
cdr3_aa: CASNFRVLSPTEAFF
v_call: TRBV5-8
clone_size: NA
j_call: TRBJ1-1
cdr3_length: 15
d_call: NA

cdr3_nt: TGCGCCAGCAGCCGGGATTCCTACAATGAGCAGTTCTTC
cdr3_aa: CASSRDSYNEQFF
v_call: TRBV4-3
clone_size: NA
j_call: TRBJ2-1
cdr3_length: 13
d_call: NA

cdr3_nt: TGTGCCAGCAGCTTAGCTGGGACAGGCTACACCTTC
cdr3_aa: CASSLAGTGYTF
v_call: TRBV7-8
clone_size: NA
j_call: TRBJ1-2
cdr3_length: 12
d_call: NA

cdr3_nt: TGTGCCAGCAGCTTATCCGACTCTGGAAACACCATATATTTT
cdr3_aa: CASSLSDSGNTIYF
v_call: TRBV7-2
clone_size: NA
j_call: TRBJ1-3
cdr3_length: 14
d_call: NA

cdr3_nt: TGTGCCAGCAGTTTCGACAGGGTCCCTGGCTACACCTTC
cdr3_aa: CASSFDRVPGYTF
v_call: TRBV28
clone_size: few
j_call: TRBJ1-2
cdr3_length: 13
d_call: TRBD1

cdr3_nt: TGCGCCAGCAGCTTGGACGGGAGCTCCTACAATGAGCAGTTCTTC
cdr3_aa: CASSLDGSSYNEQFF
v_call: TRBV5-1
clone_size: NA
j_call: TRBJ2-1
cdr3_length: 15
d_call: NA

cdr3_nt: TGCGCCAGCAGCTTGGCGGGACAGGGTGCAGGGGAGCTGTTTTTT
cdr3_aa: CASSLAGQGAGELFF
v_call: TRBV5-1
clone_size: once
j_call: TRBJ2-2
cdr3_length: 15
d_call: TRBD1

cdr3_nt: TGTGCCAGCAGCTTAGAGACGGCTGCCGGGGGGCGCGGTGGCTACACCTTC
cdr3_aa: CASSLETAAGGRGGYTF
v_call: TRBV7-2
clone_size: NA
j_call: TRBJ1-2
cdr3_length: 17
d_call: NA

cdr3_nt: TGTGCCAGCAGCACGACAGCCAGGCAGCCCCAGCATTTT
cdr3_aa: CASSTTARQPQHF
v_call: TRBV6-1
clone_size: NA
j_call: TRBJ1-5
cdr3_length: 13
d_call: NA

cdr3_nt: TGTGCCATCGCTGGGACTCCTAACTATGGCTACACCTTC
cdr3_aa: CAIAGTPNYGYTF
v_call: TRBV10-3
clone_size: NA
j_call: TRBJ1-2
cdr3_length: 13
d_call: NA

cdr3_nt: TGTGCCAGTAAGATGAGGGGCCGTGCTAATGAAAAACTGTTTTTT
cdr3_aa: CASKMRGRANEKLFF
v_call: TRBV19
clone_size: NA
j_call: TRBJ1-4
cdr3_length: 15
d_call: NA

cdr3_nt: TGTGCCAGCAGCCGAACAGGAACTTTCTATGGCTACACCTTC
cdr3_aa: CASSRTGTFYGYTF
v_call: TRBV27
clone_size: NA
j_call: TRBJ1-2
cdr3_length: 14
d_call: NA

cdr3_nt: TGTGCCAGCAGCATCCTAGCCGAGTACGAGCAGTACTTC
cdr3_aa: CASSILAEYEQYF
v_call: TRBV7-2
clone_size: NA
j_call: TRBJ2-7
cdr3_length: 13
d_call: NA

cdr3_nt: TGTGCCAGCAGCCCGGGACAGATGAACACTGAAGCTTTCTTT
cdr3_aa: CASSPGQMNTEAFF
v_call: TRBV7-9
clone_size: NA
j_call: TRBJ1-1
cdr3_length: 14
d_call: TRBD1

cdr3_nt: TGCGCCAGCAGAGGGGGGGGACTAGCGGGGTCTTATGGGTCCTACAATGAGCAGTTCTTC
cdr3_aa: CASRGGGLAGSYGSYNEQFF
v_call: TRBV10-2
clone_size: NA
j_call: TRBJ2-1
cdr3_length: 20
d_call: TRBD2

cdr3_nt: TGTGCCAGCAGTCTTCGACAGCAGAATGAAAAACTGTTTTTT
cdr3_aa: CASSLRQQNEKLFF
v_call: TRBV28
clone_size: NA
j_call: TRBJ1-4
cdr3_length: 14
d_call: NA